These T cell receptor beta chains were read from a single sample in a study. TCRdb ran MiXCR on the RT-PCR reads and lists one entry per CDR3 protein. This sample carries hundreds of thousands of distinct CDR3 sequences, 14% of them seen once, and the ten largest clones take 3.6%. Sequenced: memory CD4+ T cells from blood. Every receptor here comes from a female donor in good health, serving as a healthy control. CDR3s leave out the opening cysteine and the closing phenylalanine or tryptophan. The order of the fields is clone size, J gene, V gene, D gene, CDR3 protein. A D gene is named only where the DNA matches it firmly. Not all rows give a size; the values are once, few, many and, for expanded clones, a class.

abundance: few
j_gene: TRBJ2-3
v_gene: TRBV6-5
d_gene: -
CDR3aa: ASSDPTGRADTQY

abundance: few
j_gene: TRBJ1-6
v_gene: TRBV5-4
d_gene: -
CDR3aa: ASSSVGALNSPLH

abundance: few
j_gene: TRBJ2-1
v_gene: TRBV7-2
d_gene: -
CDR3aa: ASSLYRGLRLENNEQF

abundance: -
j_gene: TRBJ1-5
v_gene: TRBV28
d_gene: TRBD1
CDR3aa: ASSLIRGGQPQH

abundance: -
j_gene: TRBJ1-3
v_gene: TRBV6-1
d_gene: TRBD1
CDR3aa: ASSARQGGTIY

abundance: -
j_gene: TRBJ2-2
v_gene: TRBV4-3
d_gene: -
CDR3aa: ASSPDLGTGELF

abundance: few
j_gene: TRBJ2-3
v_gene: TRBV20-1
d_gene: -
CDR3aa: STRGAVDTQY

abundance: -
j_gene: TRBJ1-1
v_gene: TRBV6-2/TRBV6-3
d_gene: -
CDR3aa: ASSYMAEAF

abundance: many
j_gene: TRBJ2-7
v_gene: TRBV7-2
d_gene: TRBD2
CDR3aa: ASSYLAGGGKSYEQY

abundance: -
j_gene: TRBJ2-1
v_gene: TRBV3-1
d_gene: -
CDR3aa: ASSQVTLEQF

abundance: -
j_gene: TRBJ1-4
v_gene: TRBV12-3/TRBV12-4
d_gene: -
CDR3aa: ASTDRTTNEKLF

abundance: many
j_gene: TRBJ2-2
v_gene: TRBV6-5
d_gene: -
CDR3aa: ASTNQGTVTGELF

abundance: many
j_gene: TRBJ2-7
v_gene: TRBV12-3/TRBV12-4
d_gene: -
CDR3aa: ASRGGGHPYEQY

abundance: many
j_gene: TRBJ2-1
v_gene: TRBV5-1
d_gene: -
CDR3aa: ASSAGTRVNNEQF

abundance: few
j_gene: TRBJ2-6
v_gene: TRBV12-3/TRBV12-4
d_gene: TRBD2
CDR3aa: ASSPLAGAIGANVLT

abundance: few
j_gene: TRBJ1-1
v_gene: TRBV19
d_gene: -
CDR3aa: ASSIPRTVNTEAF

abundance: -
j_gene: TRBJ2-3
v_gene: TRBV11-2
d_gene: -
CDR3aa: ASSPVGQGNTQY

abundance: few
j_gene: TRBJ1-1
v_gene: TRBV18
d_gene: -
CDR3aa: ASSPGADMNTEAF

abundance: -
j_gene: TRBJ2-5
v_gene: TRBV20-1
d_gene: -
CDR3aa: SPRGGPLAGTQY

abundance: many
j_gene: TRBJ1-1
v_gene: TRBV12-3/TRBV12-4
d_gene: -
CDR3aa: ASSLEWGTEAF

abundance: -
j_gene: TRBJ2-7
v_gene: TRBV18
d_gene: -
CDR3aa: ASSLHTGIGRFEQY

abundance: many
j_gene: TRBJ1-1
v_gene: TRBV15
d_gene: -
CDR3aa: ATSRDLRTTKSTEAF

abundance: many
j_gene: TRBJ2-7
v_gene: TRBV6-5
d_gene: TRBD2
CDR3aa: ASSYGASSGRGYEQY

abundance: -
j_gene: TRBJ2-3
v_gene: TRBV7-8
d_gene: -
CDR3aa: ASSSSGTLGTDTQY

abundance: many
j_gene: TRBJ2-7
v_gene: TRBV12-3/TRBV12-4
d_gene: -
CDR3aa: ASSFRTTAYEQY

abundance: -
j_gene: TRBJ2-3
v_gene: TRBV30
d_gene: -
CDR3aa: AWSPEVGGGDTQY

abundance: many
j_gene: TRBJ2-1
v_gene: TRBV4-2
d_gene: TRBD2
CDR3aa: ASSPSTSGSGDEQF

abundance: -
j_gene: TRBJ1-1
v_gene: TRBV7-9
d_gene: -
CDR3aa: ASSLITGWQLNTEAF

abundance: few
j_gene: TRBJ2-7
v_gene: TRBV7-2
d_gene: TRBD2
CDR3aa: ASSLVSSGTASYEQY

abundance: -
j_gene: TRBJ2-7
v_gene: TRBV28
d_gene: -
CDR3aa: ASSLGGAGLTEQY

abundance: few
j_gene: TRBJ2-2
v_gene: TRBV20-1
d_gene: TRBD2
CDR3aa: SAPIAGQNTGELF

abundance: -
j_gene: TRBJ2-1
v_gene: TRBV27
d_gene: TRBD2
CDR3aa: ASSLESGTYNEQF

abundance: many
j_gene: TRBJ2-7
v_gene: TRBV6-5
d_gene: -
CDR3aa: ASSRLEGSEQY

abundance: many
j_gene: TRBJ1-2
v_gene: TRBV7-9
d_gene: -
CDR3aa: ASSLARTRGYT

abundance: -
j_gene: TRBJ1-6
v_gene: TRBV7-2
d_gene: TRBD1
CDR3aa: ASSSRQGAVNSPLH

abundance: few
j_gene: TRBJ2-3
v_gene: TRBV7-2
d_gene: -
CDR3aa: ASRQRRTVFTSTDTQY